Following are 32 T cell receptor beta chains from one sample sequenced in a study of PD-L1 blockade in urothelial cancer. The table came from immunoSEQ multiplex PCR; TCRdb's copy has only in-frame clones and leaves some out. The sample lists 35,000 to 55,000 clones; roughly 91% were seen once. This material consisted of PBMCs, taken around atezolizumab (anti-PD-L1) treatment. The receptor set was obtained from a woman in her fifties or sixties with urothelial cancer.

The chain employs TRBV9 and TRBJ2-1, with TRBD2 matching over 11 bases. This CDR3 region has 16 residues. In germline, CDR1 is SGDLS, CDR2 YYNGEE. Trimming at V came to 4 bases and at J to 1 base, leaving 4 bases not matched to a gene. CDR3 region: CASSRTSGLSYNEQFF. The CDR3 bases are TGTGCCAGCAGCCGGACTAGCGGGCTATCCTACAATGAGCAGTTCTTC. Full variable domain (missing parts from reference TRBV9 and TRBJ2-1): DSGVTQTPKHLITATGQRVTLRCSPRSGDLSVYWYQQSLDQGLQFLIQYYNGEERAKGNILERFSAQQFPDLHSELNLSSLELGDSALYFCASSRTSGLSYNEQFFGPGTRLTVL.

The V and J genes are TRBV5-4 and TRBJ2-2; perhaps TRBD2 as D (5 bases). The CDR3 consists of 14 residues. Trimming cost V 0 bases and J 7 bases, with 10 bases left between them. Germline lookup yields CDR1 SGHNT and CDR2 YYREEE (reference sequence). The CDR3 DNA reads as TGTGCCAGCAGCTTGGTTTCCGGGGACGGGGAGCTGTTTTTT. It yields the protein CASSLVSGDGELFF.

The rearrangement uses TRBV2 and TRBJ2-7; TRBD2 aligns across 8 bases. CDR1 is SNHLY and CDR2 is FYNNEI in the germline V gene. The CDR3 extends over 12 amino acids. The V segment lost 11 bases and the J segment 0 bases; nucleotides outside the gene matches: 3. The CDR3 is CALGTSSYEQYF. DNA of the CDR3: TGTGCCCTCGGGACTAGCTCCTACGAGCAGTACTTC.

The chain uses TRBV18 and TRBJ1-2, with TRBD1 matching 7 bases. V was pared by 2 bases and J by 7 bases, with 4 bases of the junction left unmatched. The CDR3 contains 13 residues. Germline lookup yields CDR1 KGHSH and CDR2 LQKENI. CDR3 nucleotide sequence: TGTGCCAGCTCACCAGCGACAGGGAGTGGCTACACCTTC. This translates into CASSPATGSGYTF.

This clone was recorded only once. This chain uses TRBV5-1 with TRBJ1-5, with TRBD1 as a possible D gene (6 bases). The germline V and J ends were trimmed by 5 bases and 4 bases, with 7 bases remaining between them. The CDR3 has 12 residues. CDR1 and CDR2 from the germline V gene are SGHRS and YFSETQ. As DNA, the CDR3 is TGCGCCAGCAGTACAGGGAATCAGCCCCAGCATTTT. It specifies CASSTGNQPQHF.

This clone was detected only a few times. The chain is built from TRBV11-3 and TRBJ2-7, with 9 bases fitting TRBD2. Per germline, CDR1 SGHNT and CDR2 YENEEA. This CDR3 is built from 16 residues. The V gene end was trimmed by 0 bases and the J gene end by 4 bases; junction bases not matched to a gene: 7. This chain's CDR3 is CASSLDGTSSPYEQYF. For the CDR3, the DNA is TGTGCCAGCAGCTTAGATGGGACTAGCTCTCCGTACGAGCAGTACTTC.

The V call is TRBV2, the J call TRBJ1-1; possibly TRBD1 for D (6 bases). Trimming removed 3 bases from V and 11 bases from J, with 13 bases in between. This CDR3 is 12 amino acids long. CDR1 and CDR2 from the germline V gene are SNHLY and FYNNEI. The CDR3 DNA reads as TGTGCCAGCAGTGAGGGAGGGGGGGGCGCTTTCTTT. Protein sequence: CASSEGGGGAFF.

The chain uses TRBV18 and TRBJ2-2, with D tentatively TRBD2 (5 bases). The CDR3 runs 12 residues. CDR1 is KGHSH, CDR2 LQKENI, per germline. V was trimmed by 4 bases and J by 7 bases, leaving 7 bases between them. CDR3 residues: CASSRGDGELFF. Here the CDR3 DNA reads TGTGCCAGCTCACGGGGAGACGGGGAGCTGTTTTTT.

This sequence joins TRBV19 and TRBJ1-4; TRBD1 aligns across 8 bases. The germline CDR1 and CDR2 sequences are LNHDA and SQIVND (reference sequence). The CDR3 sequence is 14 residues long. Trimming took 6 bases from V and 9 from J; bases not matched to a gene: 9. DNA for the CDR3: TGTGCCAGTAGGTCGACAGGGGAATCGAAAAAACTGTTTTTT. Protein product: CASRSTGESKKLFF.

The chain employs TRBV18 and TRBJ1-2; TRBD1 agrees at 12 bases. Germline values: CDR1 KGHSH, CDR2 LQKENI. The J segment lost 6 bases and the V segment lost 6 bases, leaving 11 bases of the junction unmatched. The CDR3 has 16 residues. CDR3 loop: CASSDGTGGGTNGYTF. CDR3 coding DNA: TGTGCCAGCTCGGACGGGACAGGGGGCGGCACAAATGGCTACACCTTC.

This chain links TRBV7-2 with TRBJ2-1, with 13 bases identical to TRBD2. Germline V gene sequence: CDR1 SGHTA, CDR2 FQGNSA. Trimming at V came to 3 bases and at J to 6 bases, leaving 5 bases not matched to a gene. This CDR3 region has 16 residues. The CDR3 coding sequence is TGTGCCAGCAGCTTCACTAGCGGGGGGGGATTCAATGAGCAGTTCTTC. It yields the protein CASSFTSGGGFNEQFF. The entire variable domain, with the rest obtained from reference TRBV7-2 and TRBJ2-1, is as follows: GAGVSQSPSNKVTEKGKDVELRCDPISGHTALYWYRQSLGQGLEFLIYFQGNSAPDKSGLPSDRFSAERTGGSVSTLTIQRTQQEDSAVYLCASSFTSGGGFNEQFFGPGTRLTVL.

The rearrangement links TRBV10-2 to TRBJ1-1, with a tentative D call TRBD1 (5 bases). The CDR3 has 15 residues. The V end lost 2 bases, the J end lost 0 bases, and 10 bases lay between the germline ends. The V gene's germline CDR1 is WSHSY and CDR2 SAAADI. The CDR3 loop reads CASSEPRGMNTEAFF. The CDR3 bases are TGCGCCAGCAGTGAGCCAAGGGGTATGAACACTGAAGCTTTCTTT.

This clone was seen once. The V gene is TRBV7-2, the J gene TRBJ2-7; 7 positions agree with TRBD2. Germline assignment: CDR1 SGHTA and CDR2 FQGNSA. V was clipped by 11 bases and J by 3 bases; unmatched bases: 10. The CDR3 is 13 amino acids. The CDR3 nucleotides are TGTGCCGTGGGCGGGGGATTCAACTACGAGCAGTACTTC. Translating it yields CAVGGGFNYEQYF.

This sequence joins TRBV7-6 and TRBJ2-2, with 10 bases lining up with TRBD2. V trimming: 1 base; J trimming: 6 bases; junction bases outside the gene matches: 5. The germline V gene encodes CDR1 SGHVS and CDR2 FNYEAQ. This CDR3 is built from 16 residues. CDR3 in amino acids: CASSLEGLASAGELFF. The DNA of the CDR3 is TGTGCCAGCAGCTTAGAGGGACTAGCGTCAGCCGGGGAGCTGTTTTTT.

The chain joins TRBV2 to TRBJ2-3; 14 bases match TRBD2. The CDR3 length is 16 residues. Trimming took 1 base from V and 10 from J; bases not matched to a gene: 7. Germline CDR1 and CDR2: SNHLY and FYNNEI. The CDR3 protein is CASSEGLAGGRNPQYF. The CDR3 DNA sequence: TGTGCCAGCAGTGAAGGACTAGCGGGAGGGCGAAACCCGCAGTATTTT.

The DNA of the CDR3 is TGTGCCAGCAGCCATACCGGGACTAGCAAGCACGAGCAGTACTTC. This sequence encodes CASSHTGTSKHEQYF. The gene calls are TRBV7-9 and TRBJ2-7; TRBD2 matches at 9 bases. Germline V gives CDR1 SEHNR, CDR2 FQNEAQ (reference sequence). There are 15 residues in the CDR3. J was trimmed by 5 bases and V by 5 bases; bases with no gene match: 10.

V is TRBV1 and J is TRBJ1-5. TRBV1 is listed as a pseudogene. The CDR3 spans 20 residues. The CDR3 loop is CTSSQAPQGGECWGNQPQHF. The DNA for the CDR3 is TGCACCAGCAGCCAAGCCCCTCAGGGAGGGGAGTGCTGGGGCAATCAGCCCCAGCATTTT.

V is TRBV21-1 and J is TRBJ2-7; the DNA was not compared with TRBD2, the D call given in the table. TRBV21-1 is termed a pseudogene. The length of the CDR3 is 16 residues. Here the CDR3 reads CASSKVWGGSPYEQYF. The CDR3, as DNA: TGTGCCAGCAGCAAAGTTTGGGGAGGGTCTCCCTACGAGCAGTACTTC.

The chain carries TRBV4-2 and TRBJ2-5; possibly TRBD1 for D (6 bases). The CDR3 loop spans 14 amino acids. Germline CDR1 and CDR2: LGHNA and YNFKEQ. V was pared by 2 bases and J by 5 bases, with 12 bases between. The CDR3 is CASSQPGQSETQYF. CDR3 in DNA: TGTGCCAGCAGCCAACCTGGACAGTCGGAGACCCAGTACTTC.

This clone was observed a handful of times. The rearrangement joins TRBV6-5 to TRBJ2-3; D remains unclear. The V and J ends lost 6 bases and 3 bases respectively, with 10 bases between them. This CDR3 spans 13 amino acids. CDR1 and CDR2 (germline): MNHEY, SVGAGI. The CDR3 is CASSSDITDTQYF. DNA for the CDR3: TGTGCCAGCAGCTCCGACATTACAGATACGCAGTATTTT.

The V call is TRBV19, the J call TRBJ2-1; 14 nucleotides align to TRBD2. CDR1 and CDR2 (germline): LNHDA, SQIVND (reference sequence). The ends lost 5 bases at V and 4 bases at J; junction bases unmatched: 7. This CDR3 has 17 amino acids. The CDR3 loop is CASSAGTSGSRYNEQFF. CDR3 coding DNA: TGTGCCAGTAGTGCAGGGACTAGCGGGAGCCGATACAATGAGCAGTTCTTC.

This rearrangement joins TRBV7-2 to TRBJ2-7; 9 nucleotides line up with TRBD2. CDR1 SGHTA and CDR2 FQGNSA come from the germline V gene. Trimming removed 6 bases from V and 0 bases from J; junction bases left unmatched: 3. The CDR3 is 14 amino acids. CDR3 protein: CASRGAGGSYEQYF. The CDR3 DNA reads TGTGCCAGCAGGGGAGCGGGAGGCTCCTACGAGCAGTACTTC. Filled out from reference TRBV7-2 and TRBJ2-7, the complete variable domain reads GAGVSQSPSNKVTEKGKDVELRCDPISGHTALYWYRQSLGQGLEFLIYFQGNSAPDKSGLPSDRFSAERTGGSVSTLTIQRTQQEDSAVYLCASRGAGGSYEQYFGPGTRLTVT.

V usage is TRBV6-5 and J usage is TRBJ2-7; possibly TRBD1 for D (6 bases). The ends were cut back, 6 bases at V and 4 bases at J, with 13 bases in the middle. The CDR3 loop spans 13 amino acids. Germline CDR1 MNHEY, CDR2 SVGAGI. The CDR3 DNA is TGTGCCAGCAGGAGGCAAGGGGGTTACGAGCAGTACTTC. It translates to CASRRQGGYEQYF.

The gene calls are TRBV14 and TRBJ2-7, with D tentatively TRBD1 (6 bases). The CDR3 length is 13 residues. V lost 2 bases and J 6 bases, leaving 11 bases between the germline ends. Germline V lookup: CDR1 SGHDN, CDR2 FVKESK. CDR3 region: CASSQLMGAEQYF. DNA of the CDR3: TGTGCCAGCAGCCAACTTATGGGGGCCGAGCAGTACTTC.

This chain links TRBV18 with TRBJ2-4, with D possibly matching TRBD2 (7 bases). CDR1 is KGHSH, CDR2 LQKENI, per germline. V lost 6 bases and J lost 1, with 13 bases in between. The CDR3 length is 15 residues. CDR3 sequence reads: CASSKGGPAKNIQYF. CDR3 coding DNA: TGTGCCAGCTCGAAGGGGGGGCCTGCCAAAAACATTCAGTACTTC. The whole variable domain, remainder taken from reference TRBV18 and TRBJ2-4, is NAGVMQNPRHLVRRRGQEARLRCSPMKGHSHVYWYRQLPEEGLKFMVYLQKENIIDESGMPKERFSAEFPKEGPSILRIQQVVRGDSAAYFCASSKGGPAKNIQYFGAGTRLSVL.

The V gene is TRBV2, the J gene TRBJ2-7; a weak D match, TRBD1 (5 bases). Germline lookup yields CDR1 SNHLY and CDR2 FYNNEI. V shed 2 bases and J shed 5 bases, with 13 bases lying between them. The CDR3 totals 14 residues. The CDR3 DNA reads as TGTGCCAGCAGTGAAATATGGGGCACGGACGAGCAGTACTTC. Translation gives CASSEIWGTDEQYF. Together with reference TRBV2 and TRBJ2-7, the CDR3 gives the full variable domain: EPEVTQTPSHQVTQMGQEVILRCVPISNHLYFYWYRQILGQKVEFLVSFYNNEISEKSEIFDDQFSVERPDGSNFTLKIRSTKLEDSAMYFCASSEIWGTDEQYFGPGTRLTVT.

The genes are TRBV19 and TRBJ1-1, with D perhaps TRBD1 (6 bases). V was clipped by 0 bases and J by 2 bases, with 16 bases between them. From germline, CDR1 is LNHDA and CDR2 SQIVND (reference sequence). The CDR3 has 17 residues. The CDR3 spells CASSIDLEGTLNTEAFF. CDR3 coding DNA: TGTGCCAGTAGTATAGATCTTGAGGGGACATTAAACACTGAAGCTTTCTTT.

In the case of this clone: Mismatch with germline at one junction end may stem from a read error. The gene calls are TRBV5-1 and TRBJ1-2; 11 positions agree with TRBD1. The germline V gene has CDR1 SGHRS and CDR2 YFSETQ. CDR3 size: 16 residues. CDR3 nucleotide sequence: TGCGCCAGCAGCTTGGACGGACAGGGGGCTAATTATGGCTACACCTTC. Protein sequence: CASSLDGQGANYGYTF.

The chain links TRBV4-3 to TRBJ2-2, with 9 bases fitting TRBD1. V was pared by 3 bases and J by 2 bases, with 7 bases of the junction left unmatched. Looked up from germline, CDR1 is LGHNA and CDR2 is YSLEER. The CDR3 spans 17 residues. CDR3 amino acids: CASSHPRGQGNTGELFF. The CDR3 region has the DNA TGCGCCAGCAGCCATCCCCGGGGACAGGGAAACACCGGGGAGCTGTTTTTT.

V usage is TRBV7-6 and J usage is TRBJ2-7; D is perhaps TRBD1 (5 bases). Germline V gene data show CDR1 as SGHVS and CDR2 as FNYEAQ. The V end was cut by 5 bases, the J end by 1 base, with 21 bases between. This CDR3 is built from 17 residues. In DNA form, the CDR3 reads TGTGCCAGCAGCCTACGAGCGCTGGGGCGACTTTCCTACGAGCAGTACTTC. This gives the protein CASSLRALGRLSYEQYF.

The chain carries TRBV7-2 and TRBJ2-2; D possibly corresponds to TRBD1 (6 bases). Germline-derived CDR1 and CDR2 are SGHTA and FQGNSA. The CDR3 has 15 amino acids. Trimming cost V 2 bases and J 6 bases, with 13 bases left between them. The CDR3 sequence is CASSLLGAHSGELFF. Here the CDR3 DNA reads TGTGCCAGCAGCTTATTGGGGGCGCATTCCGGGGAGCTGTTTTTT.

This clone was counted many times. The gene calls are TRBV9 and TRBJ2-6; possibly TRBD2 for D (6 bases). V lost 0 bases to trimming and J lost 4 bases, with 8 bases between them. The CDR3 loop spans 15 amino acids. From germline, CDR1 is SGDLS and CDR2 YYNGEE. The CDR3 reads CASSVGGVGANVLTF. The CDR3, as DNA: TGTGCCAGCAGCGTAGGGGGGGTCGGGGCCAACGTCCTGACTTTC. Supplemented by reference TRBV9 and TRBJ2-6, the full variable domain reads DSGVTQTPKHLITATGQRVTLRCSPRSGDLSVYWYQQSLDQGLQFLIQYYNGEERAKGNILERFSAQQFPDLHSELNLSSLELGDSALYFCASSVGGVGANVLTFGAGSRLTVL.